The sequence of this T cell receptor beta chain was determined in a study of control samples from healthy donors and cancer patients. The germline V gene has CDR1 LNHDA and CDR2 SQIVND (reference sequence). V dropped 7 bases and J dropped 4; count of bases not matched to a gene: 6. This CDR3 contains 15 residues. Libraries were prepared by immunoSEQ multiplex PCR; TCRdb keeps only in-frame clonotypes and omits some of them. There are approximately 74,000 clones in the sample; about 95% occur only once, and approximately 3% lies in the top ten. The receptor was derived from a woman in her twenties or thirties in good health. The V and J genes are TRBV19 and TRBJ2-2, with 10 nucleotides matching TRBD1. What was sequenced was blood. The CDR3: CASTTGTGATGELFF. As DNA, the CDR3 is TGTGCCAGTACTACCGGGACAGGGGCCACCGGGGAGCTGTTTTTT.